The clone carrying this T cell receptor (beta chain) was counted a single time. What it recognizes is unknown. This entry belongs to a study of cytomegalovirus exposure and HLA in healthy donors. Study outcomes and limitations: TCR beta V- and J-gene trimming was later associated with a missense DCLRE1C variant.

V was clipped by 10 bases and J by 8 bases; unmatched bases: 11. This CDR3 has 13 amino acids. From germline, CDR1 is MNHNS and CDR2 SASEGT. Researchers ran the PCR with 60 Vbeta and 13 Jbeta primers. The method was immunoSEQ multiplex PCR; TCRdb's version includes in-frame clones alone and lacks a portion of them. Of approximately 170,000 clones listed, about three quarters are singletons. The chain links TRBV6-1 to TRBJ2-1; 7 bases are a match to TRBD1. The clonotype comes from a female donor in good health and CMV-seronegative. What was sequenced was PBMCs. The CDR3 is CATTTGPVDEQFF. The CDR3 DNA sequence: TGTGCCACAACGACAGGGCCTGTCGATGAGCAGTTCTTC.